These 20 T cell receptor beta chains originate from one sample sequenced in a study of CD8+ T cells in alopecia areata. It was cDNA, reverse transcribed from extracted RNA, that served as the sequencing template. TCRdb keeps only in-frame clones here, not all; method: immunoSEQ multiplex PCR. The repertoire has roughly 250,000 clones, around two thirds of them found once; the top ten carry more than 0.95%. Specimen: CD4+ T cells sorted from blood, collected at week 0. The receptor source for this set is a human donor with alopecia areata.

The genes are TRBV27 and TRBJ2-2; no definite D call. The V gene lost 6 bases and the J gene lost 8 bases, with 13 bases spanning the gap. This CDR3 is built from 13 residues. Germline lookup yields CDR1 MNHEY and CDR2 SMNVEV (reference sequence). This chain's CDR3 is CASSSNIRGELFF. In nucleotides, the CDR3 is TGTGCCAGCAGCTCAAACATACGGGGGGAGCTGTTTTTT.

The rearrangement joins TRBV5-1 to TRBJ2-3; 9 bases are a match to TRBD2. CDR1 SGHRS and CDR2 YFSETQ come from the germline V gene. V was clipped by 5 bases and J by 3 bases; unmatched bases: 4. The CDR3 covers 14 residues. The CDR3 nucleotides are TGCGCCAGCAGGGGGCTAGCGGGGACAGATACGCAGTATTTT. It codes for CASRGLAGTDTQYF.

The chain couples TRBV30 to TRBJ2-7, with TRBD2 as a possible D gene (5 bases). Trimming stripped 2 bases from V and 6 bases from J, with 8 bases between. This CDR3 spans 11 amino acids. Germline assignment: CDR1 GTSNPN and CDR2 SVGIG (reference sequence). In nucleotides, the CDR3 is TGTGCCTGGAGTAAGAGGGTCGAGCAGTACTTC. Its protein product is CAWSKRVEQYF.

The CDR3 loop reads CASSYGEAQYF. CDR3 in DNA: TGTGCCAGCAGTTACGGAGAGGCGCAGTACTTC. This chain joins TRBV6-6 and TRBJ2-7; the D is unclear. V was cut by 2 bases and J by 9 bases, with 8 bases left in between. Per germline, CDR1 MNHNY and CDR2 SVGAGI (reference sequence). The CDR3 covers 11 residues.

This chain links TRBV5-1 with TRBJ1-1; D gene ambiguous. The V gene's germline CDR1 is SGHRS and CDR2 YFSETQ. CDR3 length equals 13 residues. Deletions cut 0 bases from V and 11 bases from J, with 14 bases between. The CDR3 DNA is TGCGCCAGCAGCTTGGCCCGGCGGAGCTTGGCTTTCTTT. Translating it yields CASSLARRSLAFF.

CDR3 region: CASSLDRPDTQYF. CDR3 nucleotides: TGTGCCAGCAGCTTGGATCGGCCAGATACGCAGTATTTT. The chain combines TRBV5-5 with TRBJ2-3; D is unresolved. V gave up 0 bases and J gave up 4 bases, with 6 bases separating them. CDR1 SGHKS and CDR2 YYEKEE come from the germline V gene (reference sequence). This CDR3 has 13 residues.

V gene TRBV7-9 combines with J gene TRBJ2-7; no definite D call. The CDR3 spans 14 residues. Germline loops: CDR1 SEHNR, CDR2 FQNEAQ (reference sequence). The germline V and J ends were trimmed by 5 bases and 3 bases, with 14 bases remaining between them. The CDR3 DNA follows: TGTGCCAGCAGCAACCCCAATGGGGACTACGAGCAGTACTTC. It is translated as CASSNPNGDYEQYF.

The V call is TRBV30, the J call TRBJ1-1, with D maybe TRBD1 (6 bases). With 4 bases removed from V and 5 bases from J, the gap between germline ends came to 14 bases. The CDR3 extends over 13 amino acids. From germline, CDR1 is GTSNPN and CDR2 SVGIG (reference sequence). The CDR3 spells CAWNRGGFTEAFF. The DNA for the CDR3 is TGTGCCTGGAACCGCGGGGGCTTTACTGAAGCTTTCTTT.

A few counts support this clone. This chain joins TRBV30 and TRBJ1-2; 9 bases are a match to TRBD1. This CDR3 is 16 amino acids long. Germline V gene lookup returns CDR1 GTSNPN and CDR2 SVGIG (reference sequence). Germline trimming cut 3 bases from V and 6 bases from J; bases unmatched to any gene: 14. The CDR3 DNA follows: TGTGCCTGGAGGGAGACCGGGACAGGGATAAAGAATGGCTACACCTTC. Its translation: CAWRETGTGIKNGYTF.

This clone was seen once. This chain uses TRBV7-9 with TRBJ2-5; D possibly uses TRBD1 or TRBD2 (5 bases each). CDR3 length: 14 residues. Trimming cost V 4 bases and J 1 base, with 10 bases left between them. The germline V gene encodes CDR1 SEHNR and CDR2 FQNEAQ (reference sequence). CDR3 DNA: TGTGCCAGCAGCTCCACCGGGGCCCAAGAGACCCAGTACTTC. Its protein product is CASSSTGAQETQYF.

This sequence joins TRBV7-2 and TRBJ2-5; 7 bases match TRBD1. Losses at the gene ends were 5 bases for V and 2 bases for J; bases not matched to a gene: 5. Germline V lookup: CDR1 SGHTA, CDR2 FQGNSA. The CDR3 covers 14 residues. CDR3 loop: CASSGRQGQETQYF. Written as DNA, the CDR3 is TGTGCCAGCAGCGGTAGACAGGGACAAGAGACCCAGTACTTC.

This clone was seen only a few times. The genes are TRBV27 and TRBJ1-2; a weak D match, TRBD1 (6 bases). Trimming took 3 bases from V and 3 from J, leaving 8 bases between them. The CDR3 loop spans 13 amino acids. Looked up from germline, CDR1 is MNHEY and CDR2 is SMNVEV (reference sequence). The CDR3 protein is CASSFGGHYGYTF. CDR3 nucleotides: TGTGCCAGCAGTTTTGGGGGGCACTATGGCTACACCTTC.

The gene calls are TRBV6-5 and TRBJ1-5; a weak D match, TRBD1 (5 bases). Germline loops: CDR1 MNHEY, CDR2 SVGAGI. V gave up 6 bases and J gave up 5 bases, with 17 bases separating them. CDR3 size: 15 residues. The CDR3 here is CASSSGKRGDQPQHF. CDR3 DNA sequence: TGTGCCAGCAGCTCCGGGAAGAGGGGTGATCAGCCCCAGCATTTT.

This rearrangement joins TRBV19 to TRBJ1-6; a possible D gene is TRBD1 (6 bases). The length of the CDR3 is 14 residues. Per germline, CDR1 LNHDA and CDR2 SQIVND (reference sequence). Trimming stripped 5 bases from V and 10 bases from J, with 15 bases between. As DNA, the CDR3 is TGTGCCAGTAGTCCCCGGGACAATCGCTCACCCCTCCACTTT. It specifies CASSPRDNRSPLHF.

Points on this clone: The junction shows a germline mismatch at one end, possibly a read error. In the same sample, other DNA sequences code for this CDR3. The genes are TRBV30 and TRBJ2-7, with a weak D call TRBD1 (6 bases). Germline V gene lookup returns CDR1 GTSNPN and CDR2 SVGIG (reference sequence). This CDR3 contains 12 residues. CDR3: CAWSRGSYEQYF. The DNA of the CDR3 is TGTGCCTGGTCCAGGGGATCCTACGAACAGTACTTC.

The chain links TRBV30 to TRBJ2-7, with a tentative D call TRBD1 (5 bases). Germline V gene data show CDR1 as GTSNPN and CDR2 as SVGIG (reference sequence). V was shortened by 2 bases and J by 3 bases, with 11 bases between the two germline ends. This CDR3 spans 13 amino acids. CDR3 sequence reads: CAWSWGRGYEQYF. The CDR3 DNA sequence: TGTGCCTGGAGTTGGGGAAGGGGCTACGAGCAGTACTTC.

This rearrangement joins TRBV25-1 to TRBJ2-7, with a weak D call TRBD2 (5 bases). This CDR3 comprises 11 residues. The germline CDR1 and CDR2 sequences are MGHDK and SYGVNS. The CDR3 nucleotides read TGTGCAACGGGTGGGAGCTACGAGCAGTACTTC. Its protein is CATGGSYEQYF.

The DNA of the CDR3 is TGCGCCAGCAGCTTGGGTGGCGCATCCTACGAGCAGTACTTC. It yields the protein CASSLGGASYEQYF. The chain combines TRBV5-1 with TRBJ2-7; D not certain. Trimming pared 0 bases from V and 1 base from J, leaving 8 bases between. The CDR3 sequence is 14 residues long. Germline V gene lookup returns CDR1 SGHRS and CDR2 YFSETQ.

The CDR3 bases are TGTGCCAGCAGCGTAGAGTCACAAGCCACGACCCAGTACTTC. This encodes CASSVESQATTQYF. The rearrangement links TRBV9 to TRBJ2-5; D remains ambiguous. Trimming left V 0 bases short and J 7 bases short, with 13 bases between. The CDR3 contains 14 residues. Germline V gene lookup returns CDR1 SGDLS and CDR2 YYNGEE. Complete variable domain (other parts from reference TRBV9 and TRBJ2-5): DSGVTQTPKHLITATGQRVTLRCSPRSGDLSVYWYQQSLDQGLQFLIQYYNGEERAKGNILERFSAQQFPDLHSELNLSSLELGDSALYFCASSVESQATTQYFGPGTRLLVL.

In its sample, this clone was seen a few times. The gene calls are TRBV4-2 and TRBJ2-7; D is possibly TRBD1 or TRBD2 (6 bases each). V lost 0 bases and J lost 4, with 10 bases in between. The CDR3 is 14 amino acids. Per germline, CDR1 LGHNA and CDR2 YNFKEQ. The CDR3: CASSQETGRYEQYF. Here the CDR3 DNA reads TGTGCCAGCAGCCAAGAAACAGGGAGGTACGAGCAGTACTTC.